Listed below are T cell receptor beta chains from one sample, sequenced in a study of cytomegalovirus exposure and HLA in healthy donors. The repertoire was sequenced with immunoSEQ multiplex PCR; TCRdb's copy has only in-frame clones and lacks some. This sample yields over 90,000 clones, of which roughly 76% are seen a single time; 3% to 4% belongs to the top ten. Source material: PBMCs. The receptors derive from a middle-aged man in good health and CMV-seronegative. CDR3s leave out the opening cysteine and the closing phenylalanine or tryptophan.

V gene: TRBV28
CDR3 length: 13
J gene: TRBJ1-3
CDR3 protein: ASTSHSTIGNTIY

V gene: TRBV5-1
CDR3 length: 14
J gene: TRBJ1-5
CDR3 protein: ASSLGTGGFDQPQH

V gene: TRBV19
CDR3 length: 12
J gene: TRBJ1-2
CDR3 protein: ASKERPVNYGYT

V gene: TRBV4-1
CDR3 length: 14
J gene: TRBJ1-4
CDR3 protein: ASRIGQGPTNEKLF

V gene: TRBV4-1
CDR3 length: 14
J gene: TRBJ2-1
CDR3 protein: ASSQGLADAYNEQF

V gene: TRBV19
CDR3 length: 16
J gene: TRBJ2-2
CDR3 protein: ASSIDYNGGPLPGELF

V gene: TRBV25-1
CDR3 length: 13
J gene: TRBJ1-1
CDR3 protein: ASSVHRGDFAEAF

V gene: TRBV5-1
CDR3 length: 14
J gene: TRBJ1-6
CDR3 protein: ASSTRTGLPNSPLH

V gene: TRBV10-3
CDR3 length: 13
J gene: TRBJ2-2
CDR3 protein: AISVTGGGTGELF

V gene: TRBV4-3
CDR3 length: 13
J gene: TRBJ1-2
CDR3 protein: ASSQPGQGGYGYT

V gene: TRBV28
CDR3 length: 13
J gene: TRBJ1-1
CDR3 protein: ASSPHRAWDTEAF

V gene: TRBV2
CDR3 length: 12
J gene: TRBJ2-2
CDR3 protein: ASSDILAVGELF

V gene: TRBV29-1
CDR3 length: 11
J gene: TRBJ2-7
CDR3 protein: SVDAGGSYEQY

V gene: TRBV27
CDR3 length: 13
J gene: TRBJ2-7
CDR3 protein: ASGPLRTGVGEQY

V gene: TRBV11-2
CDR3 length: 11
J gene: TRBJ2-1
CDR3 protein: ASSLDLQIEQF

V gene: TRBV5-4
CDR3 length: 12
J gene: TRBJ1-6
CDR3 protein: ASSIGTESSPLH

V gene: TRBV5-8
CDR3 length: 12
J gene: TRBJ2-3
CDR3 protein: ASSGGQHGDTQY

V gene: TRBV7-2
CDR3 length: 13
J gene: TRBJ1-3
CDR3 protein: ASSLTGTTGNTIY

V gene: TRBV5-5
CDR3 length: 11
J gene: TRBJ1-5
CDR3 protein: ASSTYQGQPQH

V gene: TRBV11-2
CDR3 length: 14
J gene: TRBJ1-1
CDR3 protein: ASSLKWGHRYTEAF

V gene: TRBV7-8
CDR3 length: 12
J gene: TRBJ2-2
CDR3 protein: ASSITRAPGELF

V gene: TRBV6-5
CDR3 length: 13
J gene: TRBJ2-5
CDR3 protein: ASSYSEGPQETQY

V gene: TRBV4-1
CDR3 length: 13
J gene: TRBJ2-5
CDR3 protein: ASSQDPGYQETQY

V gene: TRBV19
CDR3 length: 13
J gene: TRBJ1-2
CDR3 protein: ASRTAPLINYGYT

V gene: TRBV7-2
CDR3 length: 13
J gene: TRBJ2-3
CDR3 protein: ASSLVAASTDTQY

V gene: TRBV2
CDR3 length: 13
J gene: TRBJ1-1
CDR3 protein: ASLWDTMMNTEAF

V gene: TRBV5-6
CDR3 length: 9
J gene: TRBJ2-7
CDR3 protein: ASSSFYEQY

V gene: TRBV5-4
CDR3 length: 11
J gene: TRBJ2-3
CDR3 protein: ASSFRATDTQY

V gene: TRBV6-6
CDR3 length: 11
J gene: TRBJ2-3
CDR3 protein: ASSRTSTDTQY

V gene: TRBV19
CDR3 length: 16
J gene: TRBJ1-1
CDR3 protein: ASSRQTGIFNVNTEAF

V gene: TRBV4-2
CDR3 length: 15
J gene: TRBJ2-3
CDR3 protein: ASSQVARRSTTDTQY

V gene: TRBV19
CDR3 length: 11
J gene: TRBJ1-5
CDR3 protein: ASSMDRDQPQH

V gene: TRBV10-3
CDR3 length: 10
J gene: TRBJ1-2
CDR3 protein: AISDLDRGYT

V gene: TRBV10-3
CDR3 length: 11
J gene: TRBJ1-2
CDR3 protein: AISEGWSYGYT

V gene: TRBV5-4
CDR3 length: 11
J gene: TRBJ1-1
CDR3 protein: ASSWDRNTEAF

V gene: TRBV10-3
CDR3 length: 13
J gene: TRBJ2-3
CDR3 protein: AIKFSGGATDTQY

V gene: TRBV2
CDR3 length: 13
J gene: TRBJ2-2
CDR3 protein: ASSAQRGITGELF

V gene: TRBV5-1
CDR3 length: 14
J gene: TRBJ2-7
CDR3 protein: ASSSTGTGQNYEQY

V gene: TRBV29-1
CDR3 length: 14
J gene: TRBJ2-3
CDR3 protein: SVMGTSGDGPDTQY

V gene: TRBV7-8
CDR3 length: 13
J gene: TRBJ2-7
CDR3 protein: ASSLAGQGFYEQY

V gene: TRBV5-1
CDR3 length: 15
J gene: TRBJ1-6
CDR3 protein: ASSLVEGSSYNSPLH

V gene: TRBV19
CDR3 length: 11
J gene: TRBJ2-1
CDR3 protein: ASTKRGSDEQF

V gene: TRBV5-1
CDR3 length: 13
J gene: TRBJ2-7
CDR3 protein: ASSLGVTGTGEQY

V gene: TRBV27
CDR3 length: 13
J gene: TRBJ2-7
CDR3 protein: ASSPTGTGAWEQY

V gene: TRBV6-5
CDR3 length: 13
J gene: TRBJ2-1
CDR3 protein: ASSYSTGDYNEQF

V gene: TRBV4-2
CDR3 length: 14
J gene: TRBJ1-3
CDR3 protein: ASSQVSTGVTNTIY

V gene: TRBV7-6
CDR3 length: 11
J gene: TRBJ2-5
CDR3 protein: ASSFAGGETQY